This paragraph reports one T cell receptor (beta chain). The antigen remains undetermined. These data come from a study of tumor-infiltrating lymphocytes in primary liver carcinoma. Study in general: Every sample contained roughly 3.65 to 7.13 million productive TCRbeta reads, and these numbers were similar from one tissue type to another. Study-level results: Researchers did not compare CD4+ and CD8+ repertoires, as samples were bulk unsorted.

This CDR3 has 13 residues. Germline-derived CDR1 and CDR2 are SGHNT and YENEEA. V dropped 4 bases and J dropped 10; count of bases not matched to a gene: 7. RNA isolated from unsorted whole blood supplied the blood RNA, with germline DNA also extracted. Total RNA amounting to 500 ng was the source from which TCR beta cDNA was made with a constant-region primer. ARM-PCR, slightly modified, supplied the TCR beta libraries through three nested multiplex PCR rounds. The first two PCR rounds used TRBV1-TRBV30 forward primers with a C-beta reverse primer, 9 to 11 cycles each. TCRdb used MiXCR to reprocess the multiplex PCR reads, holding one entry per CDR3 protein. This table holds hundreds of thousands of distinct CDR3 sequences, more than 55% found once.

V is TRBV11-3 and J is TRBJ2-1, with 7 nucleotides matching TRBD2. This TCR was sampled from a man aged 40-50 years with primary liver carcinoma and hepatitis B virus infection. The sample consisted of peripheral blood. CDR3 region: CASSSERGGEQFF. DNA for the CDR3: TGTGCCAGCAGCTCCGAGCGGGGCGGCGAGCAGTTCTTC.